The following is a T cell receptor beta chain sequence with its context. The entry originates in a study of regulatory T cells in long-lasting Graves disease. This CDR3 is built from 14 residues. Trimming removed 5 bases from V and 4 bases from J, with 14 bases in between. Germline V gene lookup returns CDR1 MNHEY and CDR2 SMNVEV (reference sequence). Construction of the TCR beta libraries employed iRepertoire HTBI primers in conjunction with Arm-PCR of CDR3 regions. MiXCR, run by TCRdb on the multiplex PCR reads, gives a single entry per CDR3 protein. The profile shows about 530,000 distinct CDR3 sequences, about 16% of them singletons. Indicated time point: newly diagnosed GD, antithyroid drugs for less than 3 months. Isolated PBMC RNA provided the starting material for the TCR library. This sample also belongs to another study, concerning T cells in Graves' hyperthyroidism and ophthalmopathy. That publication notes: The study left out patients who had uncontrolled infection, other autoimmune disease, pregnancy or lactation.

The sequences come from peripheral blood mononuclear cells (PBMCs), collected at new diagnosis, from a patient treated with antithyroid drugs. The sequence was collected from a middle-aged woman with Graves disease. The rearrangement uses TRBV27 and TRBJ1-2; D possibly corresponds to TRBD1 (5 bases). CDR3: CASSPTRQTYGYTF. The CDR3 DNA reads TGTGCCAGCAGTCCAACCCGACAGACCTATGGCTACACCTTC.